These T cell receptor beta chains were read from a single sample in a study of blood T cell repertoires in COVID-19. The method was immunoSEQ multiplex PCR; TCRdb's version includes in-frame clones alone and lacks a portion of them. The sample consists of over 200,000 clones, around 89% of them appearing once. Sequenced: PBMCs or T cells enriched from blood (not recorded which). The source of these receptors is a man younger than 45 who had been exposed to COVID-19. Each CDR3 is given with its conserved first and last residue.

>TRBJ2-1|TRBV19
CASRRSGGQGVNEQFF
>TRBJ1-2|TRBV27
CASSLQGTFNYGYTF
>TRBJ1-4|TRBV7-2
CASRQGNEKLFF
>TRBJ2-2|TRBV6-5
CASSYSLAGNTGELFF
>TRBJ1-2|TRBV7-3
CASGTDYGYTF
>TRBJ2-5|TRBV5-5
CASSLNMGQGQETQYF
>TRBJ2-2|TRBV3-1/TRBV3-2
CASGLARGFTGELFF
>TRBJ2-7|TRBV30
CAWSVGLAGTYEQYF
>TRBJ1-1|TRBV5-6
CASSSRRTGNTEAFF
>TRBJ1-5|TRBV7-2
CASSLVVSGNQPQHF
>TRBJ2-5|TRBV18
CASSPLRLGVETQYF
>TRBJ2-4|TRBV9
CASSVDFGTVQYF
>TRBJ2-6|TRBV9
CASSTHHSGANVLTF
>TRBJ1-1|TRBV4-1
CASSQVLATRWDTEAFF
>TRBJ1-1|TRBV7-2
CASSYQGEQTFEAFF
>TRBJ1-6|TRBV6-5
CASSYGDSPLHF
>TRBJ1-2|TRBV10-2
CASSVGLGADGYTF
>TRBJ2-5|TRBV23-1
CASRQTFIQETQYF
>TRBJ1-3|TRBV6-5
CASRRDRASGNTIYF
>TRBJ2-7|TRBV7-2
CASSLVMTGGPYEQYF
>TRBJ2-3|TRBV5-1
CASSFGLEGTDTQYF
>TRBJ1-2|TRBV13
CASSGLTGANYGYTF
>TRBJ2-3|TRBV6-5
CASSYFASGGGDTQYF
>TRBJ2-7|TRBV5-1
CASSLAGGDYEQYF
>TRBJ1-5|TRBV6-1
CASSEARQGAQPQHF
>TRBJ2-7|TRBV6-2/TRBV6-3
CASSNPPRQGLYEQYF
>TRBJ1-2|TRBV7-2
CAIPGRVDYGYTF
>TRBJ2-1|TRBV11-3
CASSAYSDNEQFF
>TRBJ1-4|TRBV9
CASSASGTGGEKLFF
>TRBJ2-4|TRBV25-1
CASTPPVGGIQYF
>TRBJ1-5|TRBV27
CANDRDIFFQPQHF
>TRBJ1-2|TRBV4-1
CASSQVRIPGLRITLNYGYTF
>TRBJ1-3|TRBV2
CASSELDRIQSGNTIYF
>TRBJ1-6|TRBV6-5
CASSRKGRPNSPLHF
>TRBJ2-3|TRBV20-1
CSASSGLSTDTQYF
>TRBJ1-1|TRBV5-6
CASSLNRDTNTEAFF
>TRBJ1-1|TRBV30
CAWSDVQGGTEAFF